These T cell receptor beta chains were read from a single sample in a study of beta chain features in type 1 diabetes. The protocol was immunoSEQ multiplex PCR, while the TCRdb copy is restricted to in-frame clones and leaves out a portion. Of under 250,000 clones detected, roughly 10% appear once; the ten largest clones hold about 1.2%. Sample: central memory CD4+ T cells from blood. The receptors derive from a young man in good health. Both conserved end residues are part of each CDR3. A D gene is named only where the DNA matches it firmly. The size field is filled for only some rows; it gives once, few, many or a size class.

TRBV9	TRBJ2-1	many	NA	CASSPRGGKEQFF	TGTGCCAGCAGCCCTAGAGGAGGAAAGGAGCAGTTCTTC
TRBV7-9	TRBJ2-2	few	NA	CASSLLTGSTGELFF	TGTGCCAGCAGCTTGCTCACGGGGAGCACCGGGGAGCTGTTTTTT
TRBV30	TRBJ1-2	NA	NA	CAWRTGRHYGYTF	TGTGCCTGGAGGACAGGACGACACTATGGCTACACCTTC
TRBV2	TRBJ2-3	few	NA	CASSTRAQPTTDTQYF	TGTGCCAGCAGCACTAGGGCACAACCAACCACAGATACGCAGTATTTT
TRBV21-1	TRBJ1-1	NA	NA	CASSTLPQGGQMNTEAFF	TGTGCCAGCAGCACTCTCCCCCAGGGGGGACAGATGAACACTGAAGCTTTCTTT
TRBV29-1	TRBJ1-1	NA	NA	CSAWTGPGTEAFF	TGCAGCGCCTGGACGGGGCCCGGCACTGAAGCTTTCTTT
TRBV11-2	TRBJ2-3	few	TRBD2	CASSPGGAGVADTQYF	TGTGCCAGCAGCCCCGGGGGAGCGGGAGTGGCGGATACGCAGTATTTT
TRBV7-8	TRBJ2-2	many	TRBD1	CASSSGQGGTGELFF	TGTGCCAGCAGCTCAGGACAGGGAGGCACCGGGGAGCTGTTTTTT
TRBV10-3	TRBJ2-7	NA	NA	CAISESDLPYEQYF	TGTGCCATCAGTGAGTCGGACCTACCCTACGAGCAGTACTTC
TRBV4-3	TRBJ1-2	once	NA	CASSQEGGQGFYGYTF	TGCGCCAGCAGCCAAGAAGGAGGCCAGGGCTTCTATGGCTACACCTTC
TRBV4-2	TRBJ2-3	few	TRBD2	CASSASGSGADTQYF	TGTGCCAGCAGCGCTAGCGGGAGTGGGGCAGATACGCAGTATTTT
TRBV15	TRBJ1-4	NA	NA	CATSRDLAAGNEKLFF	TGTGCCACCAGCAGAGATCTGGCTGCGGGGAATGAAAAACTGTTTTTT
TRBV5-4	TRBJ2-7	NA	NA	CASSLNLQTPYEQYF	TGTGCCAGCAGCTTGAACTTGCAGACCCCCTACGAGCAGTACTTC
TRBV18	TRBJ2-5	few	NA	CASSPGVEETQYF	TGTGCCAGCTCACCCGGGGTTGAAGAGACCCAGTACTTC
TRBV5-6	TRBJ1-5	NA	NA	CASSRMDSLSNQPQHF	TGTGCCAGCAGCCGTATGGACAGCCTTAGCAATCAGCCCCAGCATTTT
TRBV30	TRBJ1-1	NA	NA	CAWSVGQVNTEAFF	TGTGCCTGGAGTGTTGGGCAGGTCAACACTGAAGCTTTCTTT
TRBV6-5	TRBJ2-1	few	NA	CASSYGRGAYNEQFF	TGTGCCAGCAGTTACGGTCGCGGGGCCTACAATGAGCAGTTCTTC
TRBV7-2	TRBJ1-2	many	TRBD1	CASSPGQGNYGYTF	TGTGCCAGCAGCCCGGGACAGGGAAACTATGGCTACACCTTC
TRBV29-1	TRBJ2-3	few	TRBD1	CSVTPGTGGSDTQYF	TGCAGCGTTACGCCCGGGACAGGGGGCTCAGATACGCAGTATTTT
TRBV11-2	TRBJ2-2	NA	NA	CASSLDKGTGELFF	TGTGCCAGCAGCTTAGATAAGGGCACCGGGGAGCTGTTTTTT
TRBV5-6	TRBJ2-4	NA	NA	CASSFWGTSNIQYF	TGTGCCAGCAGCTTTTGGGGGACGAGTAACATTCAGTACTTC
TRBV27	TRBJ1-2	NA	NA	CASRLYRDPANYGYTF	TGTGCCAGCAGGCTATACAGGGACCCTGCTAACTATGGCTACACCTTC
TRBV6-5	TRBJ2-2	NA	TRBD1	CASTKTRGGAGELFF	TGTGCCAGCACCAAAACGCGAGGGGGCGCCGGGGAGCTGTTTTTT
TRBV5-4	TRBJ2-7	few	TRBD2	CASSPSSGRLNEQYF	TGTGCCAGCAGTCCGAGTAGCGGGAGGCTGAACGAGCAGTACTTC
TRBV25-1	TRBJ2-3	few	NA	CASSPSQQWNTDTQYF	TGTGCCAGCAGCCCATCCCAGCAATGGAACACAGATACGCAGTATTTT
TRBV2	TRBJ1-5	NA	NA	CASSGIISNQPQHF	TGTGCCAGCAGTGGGATCATTAGCAATCAGCCCCAGCATTTT
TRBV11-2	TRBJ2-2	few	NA	CASSFRGELFF	TGTGCCAGCAGCTTCCGGGGGGAGCTGTTTTTT
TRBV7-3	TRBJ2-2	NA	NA	CASHDRTGELFF	TGTGCCAGCCACGACAGGACCGGGGAGCTGTTTTTT
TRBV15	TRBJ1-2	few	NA	CATSRAAVANYGYTF	TGTGCCACCAGCAGAGCGGCTGTAGCTAACTATGGCTACACCTTC
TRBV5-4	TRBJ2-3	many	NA	CASSGETASEEDTQYF	TGTGCCAGCAGCGGAGAGACGGCTAGCGAGGAGGATACGCAGTATTTT
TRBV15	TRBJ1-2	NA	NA	CATSREGLGYGYTF	TGTGCCACCAGCAGAGAAGGACTCGGCTATGGCTACACCTTC
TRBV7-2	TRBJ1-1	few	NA	CASSRPPSGVTEAFF	TGTGCCAGCAGCCGACCCCCGTCAGGGGTCACTGAAGCTTTCTTT
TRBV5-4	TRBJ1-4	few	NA	CASSLRATNEKLFF	TGTGCCAGCAGCTTGAGAGCAACTAATGAAAAACTGTTTTTT
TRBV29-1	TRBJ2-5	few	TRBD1	CSAIPGQQMYQETQYF	TGCAGCGCCATCCCGGGACAGCAGATGTACCAAGAGACCCAGTACTTC
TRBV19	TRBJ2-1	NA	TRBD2	CASSARGLAGTHNEQFF	TGTGCCAGTAGTGCTCGAGGACTAGCGGGCACCCACAATGAGCAGTTCTTC
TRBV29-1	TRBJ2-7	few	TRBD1	CSVALGQGIRDEQYF	TGCAGCGTTGCTTTGGGACAGGGGATTCGGGACGAGCAGTACTTC
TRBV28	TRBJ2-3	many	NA	CASSMGRDSRGGTDTQYF	TGTGCCAGCAGTATGGGGCGGGACTCACGGGGAGGCACAGATACGCAGTATTTT
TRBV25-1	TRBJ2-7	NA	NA	CASSAPRVPYEQYF	TGTGCCAGCAGTGCCCCAAGGGTCCCATACGAGCAGTACTTC
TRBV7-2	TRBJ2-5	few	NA	CASRLQGKETQYF	TGTGCCAGCAGATTACAGGGAAAAGAGACCCAGTACTTC
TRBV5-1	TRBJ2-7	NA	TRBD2	CASSLTGLAGDEQYF	TGCGCCAGCAGCTTAACGGGCCTAGCGGGAGACGAGCAGTACTTC
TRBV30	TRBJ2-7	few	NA	CAWSANRVGTSYEQYF	TGTGCCTGGAGTGCAAACAGGGTGGGAACCTCCTACGAGCAGTACTTC
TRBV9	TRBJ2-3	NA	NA	CASSVEGADTQYF	TGTGCCAGCAGCGTAGAGGGGGCAGATACGCAGTATTTT
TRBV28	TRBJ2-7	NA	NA	CASSPARNYEQYF	TGTGCCAGCAGCCCCGCACGAAACTACGAGCAGTACTTC
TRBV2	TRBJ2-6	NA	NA	CASNRLSGANVLTF	TGTGCCAGCAACAGGCTCTCTGGGGCCAACGTCCTGACTTTC
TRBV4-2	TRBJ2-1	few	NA	CASSLEGFSYNEQFF	TGTGCCAGCAGCTTAGAGGGGTTCTCCTACAATGAGCAGTTCTTC
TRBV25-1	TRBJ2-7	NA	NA	CASSESGARSYEQYF	TGTGCCAGCAGTGAATCGGGGGCTCGATCCTACGAGCAGTACTTC
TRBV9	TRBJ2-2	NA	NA	CASSVDREPPGELFF	TGTGCCAGCAGCGTAGACCGGGAGCCACCCGGGGAGCTGTTTTTT
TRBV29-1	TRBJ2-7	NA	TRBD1	CSVSQGPEQYF	TGCAGCGTCTCACAGGGGCCCGAGCAGTACTTC
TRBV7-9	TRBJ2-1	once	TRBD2	CASSLVASGSSYNEQFF	TGTGCCAGCAGCTTAGTAGCTAGCGGGAGCTCCTACAATGAGCAGTTCTTC
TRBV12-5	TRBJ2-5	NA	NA	CASRGDRNQETQYF	TGTGCTAGTAGGGGGGATCGGAACCAAGAGACCCAGTACTTC
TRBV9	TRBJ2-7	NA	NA	CAIPLPSSYEQYF	TGTGCCATCCCGCTTCCGAGTTCCTACGAGCAGTACTTC
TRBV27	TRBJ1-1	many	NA	CASSWKPGTEAFF	TGTGCCAGCAGTTGGAAACCCGGCACTGAAGCTTTCTTT
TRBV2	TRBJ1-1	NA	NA	CASKQGMNTEAFF	TGTGCCAGCAAACAGGGAATGAACACTGAAGCTTTCTTT
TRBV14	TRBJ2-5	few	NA	CASSPQQETQYF	TGTGCCAGCAGTCCGCAGCAAGAGACCCAGTACTTC
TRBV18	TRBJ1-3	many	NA	CASSPKMEGNTIYF	TGTGCCAGCTCACCAAAGATGGAGGGAAACACCATATATTTT
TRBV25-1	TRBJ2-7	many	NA	CASSEYGGAYEQYF	TGTGCCAGCAGTGAATATGGAGGGGCCTACGAGCAGTACTTC
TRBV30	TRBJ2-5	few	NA	CAWSLQGGETQYF	TGTGCCTGGAGTCTGCAGGGGGGAGAGACCCAGTACTTC
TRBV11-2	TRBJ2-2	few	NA	CASSSIRTGELFF	TGTGCCAGCAGCTCGATAAGGACCGGGGAGCTGTTTTTT
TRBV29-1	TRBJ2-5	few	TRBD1	CSALTGSLRETQYF	TGCAGCGCCCTGACAGGGAGTCTTAGAGAGACCCAGTACTTC